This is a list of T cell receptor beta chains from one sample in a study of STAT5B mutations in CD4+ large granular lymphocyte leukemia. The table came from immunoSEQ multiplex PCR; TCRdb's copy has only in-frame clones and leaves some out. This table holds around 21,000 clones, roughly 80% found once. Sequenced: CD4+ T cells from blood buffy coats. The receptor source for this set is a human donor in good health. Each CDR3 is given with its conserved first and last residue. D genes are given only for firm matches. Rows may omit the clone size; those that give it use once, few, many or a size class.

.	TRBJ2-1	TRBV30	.	TGTGCCTGGAGTAAGCTAGTGGGAACTTACAATGAGCAGTTCTTC	CAWSKLVGTYNEQFF
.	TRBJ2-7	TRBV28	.	TGTGCCAGCAGTTTACTGCGAACTTACGAGCAGTACTTC	CASSLLRTYEQYF
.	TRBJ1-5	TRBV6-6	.	TGTGCCAGCACCCCCAGGGAGGATCAGCCCCAGCATTTT	CASTPREDQPQHF
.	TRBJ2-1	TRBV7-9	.	TGTGCCAGCAGCAGACCCGGGGCAGGAGTCGTCAATGAGCAGTTCTTC	CASSRPGAGVVNEQFF
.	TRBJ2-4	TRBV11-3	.	TGTGCCAGCAGCTTAGCGACCGGGGCCAAAAACATTCAGTACTTC	CASSLATGAKNIQYF
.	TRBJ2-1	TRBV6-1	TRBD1	TGTGCCAGCATTCCCGGGGAAGCAGGGGGTAATGAGCAGTTCTTC	CASIPGEAGGNEQFF
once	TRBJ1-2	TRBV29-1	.	TGCAGCGCCCGGACGGAGTCCGGCGGTGGCTACACCTTC	CSARTESGGGYTF
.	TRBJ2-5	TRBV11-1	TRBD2	TGTGCCAGCCGCCTAGCGGATCCTCAAGAGACCCAGTACTTC	CASRLADPQETQYF
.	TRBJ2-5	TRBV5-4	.	TGTGCCAGCAGCACAGACTTGTGGGAGACCCAGTACTTC	CASSTDLWETQYF
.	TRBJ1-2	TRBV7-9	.	TGTGCCAGCAGCTTAGATTGGGTCACAAACTATGGCTACACCTTC	CASSLDWVTNYGYTF
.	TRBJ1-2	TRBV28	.	TGTGCCTCACTGGACGGCCTCAGCTATGGCTACACCTTC	CASLDGLSYGYTF
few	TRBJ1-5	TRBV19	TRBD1	TGTGCCAGTAGTATAGAACGTACGGACAGGGCGCAGCCCCAGCATTTT	CASSIERTDRAQPQHF
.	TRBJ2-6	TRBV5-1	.	TGCGCCAGCAGCTTGGGGTCGTCGGGGGCCAACGTCCTGACTTTC	CASSLGSSGANVLTF
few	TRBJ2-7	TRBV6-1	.	TGTGCCAGCAGTGTTGGAGCAGGTACCGAGCAGTACTTC	CASSVGAGTEQYF
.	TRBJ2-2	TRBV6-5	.	TGTGCCAGCAGAAGGGACTCTAGCACCGGGGAGCTGTTTTTT	CASRRDSSTGELFF
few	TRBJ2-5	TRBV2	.	TGTGCCAGCAGTGAGACGGTGGTAGCGTTGCAGACCCAGTACTTC	CASSETVVALQTQYF
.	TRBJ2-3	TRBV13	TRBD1	TGTGCCAGCAGCTTGGGGACAGGGGGATCAGATACGCAGTATTTT	CASSLGTGGSDTQYF
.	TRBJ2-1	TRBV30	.	TGTGCCTGGAGTGTAGAAGGTGAGCAGTTCTTC	CAWSVEGEQFF
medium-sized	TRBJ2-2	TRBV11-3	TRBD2	TGTGCCAGCAGCTTAGATGGGAGGGCAACCGGGGAGCTGTTTTTT	CASSLDGRATGELFF
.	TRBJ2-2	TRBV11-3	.	TGTGCCAGCAGCCTGTTCACCGGGGAGCTGTTTTTT	CASSLFTGELFF
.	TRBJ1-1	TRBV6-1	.	TGTGCCAGCAGTGAAGCGCGCCGAGTCGTGGCTTTCTTT	CASSEARRVVAFF
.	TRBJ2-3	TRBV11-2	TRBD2	TGTGCCAGCAGCTTAGGGACTAGGAGCACAGATACGCAGTATTTT	CASSLGTRSTDTQYF
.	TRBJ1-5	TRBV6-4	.	TGTGCCCCGATGCCGGGCCGGATCATCAATCAGCCCCAGCATTTT	CAPMPGRIINQPQHF
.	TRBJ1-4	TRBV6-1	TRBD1	TGTGCCAGCAGTGAAATCGGCCAGGGGGGCGAAAAACTGTTTTTT	CASSEIGQGGEKLFF
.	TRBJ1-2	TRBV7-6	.	TGTGCCAGCAGCCGTGACCGGGACGTTGGCTACACCTTC	CASSRDRDVGYTF
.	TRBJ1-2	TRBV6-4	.	TGTGCCAGCAGAAACGGGACAACCGCTGGCTACACCTTC	CASRNGTTAGYTF
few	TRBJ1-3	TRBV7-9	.	TGTGCCAGCAGCTTAGTGGACTTCGCTGGAAACACCATATATTTT	CASSLVDFAGNTIYF
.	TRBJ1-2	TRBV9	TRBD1	TGTGCCAGCAGCCCGGGACAGCCGGCTGTGGGGGGCTACACCTTC	CASSPGQPAVGGYTF
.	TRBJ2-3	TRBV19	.	TGTGCCAGTAGTATGAGGTGGGGTGGGGATACGCAGTATTTT	CASSMRWGGDTQYF
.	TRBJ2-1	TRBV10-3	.	TGTGCCATCAGTGAGTATGGTGGGCAGGCTACCTACAATGAGCAGTTCTTC	CAISEYGGQATYNEQFF
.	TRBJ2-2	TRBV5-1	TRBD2	TGCGCCAGCAGCCCCAAACTAGCGGGAGTCGATTCCGGGGAGCTGTTTTTT	CASSPKLAGVDSGELFF
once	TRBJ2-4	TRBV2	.	TGTGCCAGCAGTAGGGGGTCCAAAAACATTCAGTACTTC	CASSRGSKNIQYF
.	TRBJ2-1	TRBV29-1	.	TGCAGCGTCAACCTAGGGGTATCCTACAATGAGCAGTTCTTC	CSVNLGVSYNEQFF
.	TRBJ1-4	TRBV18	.	TGTGCCAGCTCACCACCGGGACAAGCAACTAATGAAAAACTGTTTTTT	CASSPPGQATNEKLFF
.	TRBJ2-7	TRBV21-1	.	TGTGCCACCGACAGGGACCGATTTTTTTCCTACGAGCAGTACTTC	CATDRDRFFSYEQYF
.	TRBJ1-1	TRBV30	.	TGTGCCTGGAGTGTAACGGGATTTAACACTGAAGCTTTCTTT	CAWSVTGFNTEAFF
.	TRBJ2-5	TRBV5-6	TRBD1	TGTGCCAGCAGCCTAACAGGGGCAGAGACCCAGTACTTC	CASSLTGAETQYF
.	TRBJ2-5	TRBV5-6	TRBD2	TGTGCCAGCAGCTTGCTAGCGGGACAAGAGACCCAGTACTTC	CASSLLAGQETQYF
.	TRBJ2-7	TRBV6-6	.	TGTGCCAGCAGTAGGGGTTTTGGCGAGCAGTACTTC	CASSRGFGEQYF
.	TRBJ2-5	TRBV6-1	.	TGTGCCAGCAGTGAACTGGTGACGCTACAAGAGACCCAGTACTTC	CASSELVTLQETQYF
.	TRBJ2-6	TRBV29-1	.	TGCAGCGTCGACCAGGGGTGGGGGGCCAACGTCCTGACTTTC	CSVDQGWGANVLTF
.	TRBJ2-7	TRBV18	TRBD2	TGTGCCAGCTCACCAGATCGACTAGCGGGAGCCGAGCAGTACTTC	CASSPDRLAGAEQYF
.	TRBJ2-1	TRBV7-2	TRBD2	TGTGCCAGCAGCTTAGAGGGGACTAGCGGGAGAAATGAGCAGTTCTTC	CASSLEGTSGRNEQFF
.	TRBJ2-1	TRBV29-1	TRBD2	TGCAGCGTTGAACCCCGCCGCCTAGCGGGACTAAATGAGCAGTTCTTC	CSVEPRRLAGLNEQFF
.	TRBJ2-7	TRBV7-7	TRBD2	TGTGCTAGCAGCCGGGGACTAGCGGGCACCTACGAGCAGTACTTC	CASSRGLAGTYEQYF
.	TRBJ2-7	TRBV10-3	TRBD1	TGTGCCATCAACCCGGGACAGGGAATCTACGAGCAGTACTTC	CAINPGQGIYEQYF
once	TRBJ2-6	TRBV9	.	TGTGCCAGCAGCGTAGACCGACCAGGGGCTGGGGCCAACGTCCTGACTTTC	CASSVDRPGAGANVLTF
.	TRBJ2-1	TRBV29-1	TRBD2	TGCAGCGTTGAGACGGGACTAGCATACAATGAGCAGTTCTTC	CSVETGLAYNEQFF
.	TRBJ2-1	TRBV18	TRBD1	TGTGCCAGCTCACCACCTACAGGGGGTTACAATGAGCAGTTCTTC	CASSPPTGGYNEQFF
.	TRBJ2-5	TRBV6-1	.	TGTGCCAGCAGTCAAGGATTGGGAAACCAAGAGACCCAGTACTTC	CASSQGLGNQETQYF
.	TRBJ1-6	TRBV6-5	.	TGTGCCAGCAGTTGGGGTCCGAATGAGGATAATTCACCCCTCCACTTT	CASSWGPNEDNSPLHF
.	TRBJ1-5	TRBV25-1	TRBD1	TGTGCCAGCAGTGAGGGACAGGCGAACAATCAGCCCCAGCATTTT	CASSEGQANNQPQHF
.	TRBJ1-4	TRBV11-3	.	TGTGCCAGCAGCCTTCGTTCTGAAAAACTGTTTTTT	CASSLRSEKLFF
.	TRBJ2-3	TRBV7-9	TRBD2	TGTGCCAGCAGCTCCTGGGGGGGGGACACAGATACGCAGTATTTT	CASSSWGGDTDTQYF
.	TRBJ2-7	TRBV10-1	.	TGCGCCAGCAGTGGGGGCAGCTCGGCGGAGTACGAGCAGTACTTC	CASSGGSSAEYEQYF
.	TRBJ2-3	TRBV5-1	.	TGCGCCAGCAGCTTGGTTGGGAGGCCCAGCACAGATACGCAGTATTTT	CASSLVGRPSTDTQYF
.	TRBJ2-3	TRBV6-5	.	TGTGCCAGCAGCTTGGGAGGGGGGGGCGCAGATACGCAGTATTTT	CASSLGGGGADTQYF
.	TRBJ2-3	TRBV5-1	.	TGCGCCAGCAGCCCGGTACCGCAGGGTAGTTTGACAGATACGCAGTATTTT	CASSPVPQGSLTDTQYF